The present entry profiles one T cell receptor (beta chain) with its context. The same CDR3 can be traced to other DNA sequences in this sample. Investigators spread the genomic DNA of each subset evenly over several immunoSEQ plates. Repertoires were generated with immunoSEQ multiplex PCR, while TCRdb's copy carries only in-frame clones and drops some. The data hold fewer than 1 million clones, with about 96% observed a single time. Naive CD8 cells, CD45RO-negative and positively selected for CCR7, excluded terminally differentiated effector memory CD45RA+ cells. This record belongs to a study of shared clonotypes between healthy human individuals. The V end lost 7 bases, the J end lost 4 bases, and 3 bases lay between the germline ends. In germline, CDR1 is SGDLS, CDR2 YYNGEE. The CDR3 length is 10 residues.

The receptor was derived from a man aged 25 to 40 in good health. The chain recombines TRBV9 with TRBJ1-3; D is uncertain. What was sequenced was naive CD8+ T cells sorted from blood. The CDR3 here is CASSGNTIYF. DNA of the CDR3: TGTGCCAGCTCAGGAAACACCATATATTTT. The whole variable domain, filled in from reference TRBV9 and TRBJ1-3, reads DSGVTQTPKHLITATGQRVTLRCSPRSGDLSVYWYQQSLDQGLQFLIQYYNGEERAKGNILERFSAQQFPDLHSELNLSSLELGDSALYFCASSGNTIYFGEGSWLTVV.